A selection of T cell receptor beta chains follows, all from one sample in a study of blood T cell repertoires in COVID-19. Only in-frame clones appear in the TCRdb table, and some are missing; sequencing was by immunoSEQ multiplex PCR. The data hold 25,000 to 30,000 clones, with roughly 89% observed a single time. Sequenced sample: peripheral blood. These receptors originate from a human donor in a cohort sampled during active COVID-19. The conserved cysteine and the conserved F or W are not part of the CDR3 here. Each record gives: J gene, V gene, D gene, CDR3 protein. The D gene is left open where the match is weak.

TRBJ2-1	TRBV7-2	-	ASSLGGGNYNEQF
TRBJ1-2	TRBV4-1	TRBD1	ASSQGYDRGREGYT
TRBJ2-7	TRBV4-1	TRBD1	ASSQKWGTENYEQY
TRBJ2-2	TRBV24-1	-	ATSDLGVTGELF
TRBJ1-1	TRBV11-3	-	ASSLDSLNTEAF
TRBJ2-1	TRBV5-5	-	ASSSDWDYNEQF
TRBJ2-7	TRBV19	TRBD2	ASSRRREVLFYEQY
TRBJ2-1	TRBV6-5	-	ASSYLEGEF
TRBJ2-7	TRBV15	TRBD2	ATSRGGGGAGEQY
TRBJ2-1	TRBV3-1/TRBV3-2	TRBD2	ASSQDAGAYNEQF
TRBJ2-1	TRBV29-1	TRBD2	SVEIAGAYNEQF
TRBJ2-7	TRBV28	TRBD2	ASSHGLANDYEQY
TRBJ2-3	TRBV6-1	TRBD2	ASSELAGSTDTQY
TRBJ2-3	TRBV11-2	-	ASSLVTEIDTQY
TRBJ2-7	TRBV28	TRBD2	ASSLSGRAFEQY
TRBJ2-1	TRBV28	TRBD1	ATGTGGEGGQF
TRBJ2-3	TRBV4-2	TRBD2	ASSQAGLAGGSASTQY
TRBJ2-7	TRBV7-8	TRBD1	ASSPGTGGYEQY
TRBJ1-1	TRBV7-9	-	ASSEMWTATEAF
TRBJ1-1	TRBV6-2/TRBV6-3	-	ASSYLLLTGSSNTEAF
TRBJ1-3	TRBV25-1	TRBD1	ASSEPGTGGNTIY
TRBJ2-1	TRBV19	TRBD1	ASSIDYLEGANEQF
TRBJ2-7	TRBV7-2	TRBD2	ATSGAGGLYEQY
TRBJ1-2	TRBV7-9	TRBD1	ASSVPGQVTGGYT
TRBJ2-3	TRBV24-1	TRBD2	ATREAGAGDTQY
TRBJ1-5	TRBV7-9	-	ASSLGRGQPQH
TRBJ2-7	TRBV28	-	ASSFYRAGEQY
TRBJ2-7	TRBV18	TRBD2	ASSPQVGGGALYEQY
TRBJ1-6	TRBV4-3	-	ASSQEQGNLNSPLH
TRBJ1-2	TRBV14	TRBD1	ASSQAGGVSGYT
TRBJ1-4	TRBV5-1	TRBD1	ASSLGDRNEKLF
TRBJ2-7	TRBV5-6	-	ASSFTGSSYEQY
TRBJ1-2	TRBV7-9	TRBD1	ASSSIGTTGLFNYGYT
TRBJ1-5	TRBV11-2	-	ASSKSGLGSNQPQH
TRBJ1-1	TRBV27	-	ASSPNRRAEAF
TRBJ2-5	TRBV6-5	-	ASSPGWETQY
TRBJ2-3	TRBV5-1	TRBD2	ASSPGGGTDTQY
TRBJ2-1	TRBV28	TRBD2	ASSSVRGLAVKYNEQF
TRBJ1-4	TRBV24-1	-	ATSDGTPPNEKLF
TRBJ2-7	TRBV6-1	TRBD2	ASSDRPSGRPYEQY
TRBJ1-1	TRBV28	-	ASTIPGGNTEAF
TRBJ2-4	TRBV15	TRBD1	ATSREFRDRDIQY
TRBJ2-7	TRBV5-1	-	ASSLDRSYEQY
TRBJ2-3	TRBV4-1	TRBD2	ASTERGVGDTQY
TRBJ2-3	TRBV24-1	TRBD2	ATSGTSGRALADTQY
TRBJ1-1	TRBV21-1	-	ASSTIGAREDTVNTEAF
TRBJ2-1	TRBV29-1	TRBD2	SVGGLAGGDEQF
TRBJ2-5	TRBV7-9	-	ASSLAGGGETQY
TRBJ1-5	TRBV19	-	ASSWGRDTYLGPQH
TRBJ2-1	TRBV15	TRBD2	ATKGLAGLSSYNEQF
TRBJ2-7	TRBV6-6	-	ASSFISGYEQY
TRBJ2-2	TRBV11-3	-	ASSLVRGNTGELF
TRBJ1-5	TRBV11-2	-	ASSLGGGPEQPQH